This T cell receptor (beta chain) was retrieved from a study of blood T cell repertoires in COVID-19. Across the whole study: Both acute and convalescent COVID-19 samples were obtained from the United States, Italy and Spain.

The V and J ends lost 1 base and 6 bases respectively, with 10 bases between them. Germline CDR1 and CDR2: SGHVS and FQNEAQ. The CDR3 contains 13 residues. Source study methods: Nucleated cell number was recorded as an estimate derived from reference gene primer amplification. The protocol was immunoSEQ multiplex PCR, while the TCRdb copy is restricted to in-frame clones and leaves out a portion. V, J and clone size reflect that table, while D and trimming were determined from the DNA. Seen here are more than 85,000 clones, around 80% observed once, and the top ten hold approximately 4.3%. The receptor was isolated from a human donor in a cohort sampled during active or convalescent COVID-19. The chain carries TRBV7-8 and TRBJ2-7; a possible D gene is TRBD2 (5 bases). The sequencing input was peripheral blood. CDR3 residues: CASSLVRDGEQYF. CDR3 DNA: TGTGCCAGCAGCTTAGTGAGGGATGGCGAGCAGTACTTC.